Listed below are T cell receptor beta chains from one sample, sequenced in a study of blood T cell repertoires in COVID-19. Libraries were prepared by immunoSEQ multiplex PCR; TCRdb keeps only in-frame clonotypes and omits some of them. The sample carries approximately 76,000 clones, around 91% recorded once. The sequenced sample was peripheral blood. These receptors all come from a human donor in a cohort sampled during active COVID-19. Both conserved end residues are part of each CDR3. A D gene is named only where the DNA matches it firmly. Only part of the rows carry a size: once, few, many, or a class if the clone is expanded.

d_gene | j_gene | v_gene | abundance | CDR3aa | CDR3nt
. | TRBJ2-3 | TRBV7-9 | . | CASSHGVGGTDTQYF | TGTGCCAGCAGCCACGGAGTCGGAGGCACAGATACGCAGTATTTT
TRBD1 | TRBJ2-5 | TRBV3-1/TRBV3-2 | . | CASSRSGTGSLTETQYF | TGTGCCAGCAGCCGGTCCGGGACAGGGAGCTTAACCGAGACCCAGTACTTC
. | TRBJ2-7 | TRBV14 | once | CASSQDHGGVYEQYF | TGTGCCAGCAGCCAAGATCATGGCGGGGTTTACGAGCAGTACTTC
. | TRBJ1-2 | TRBV1 | . | CTSSPKPREEGGYTF | TGCACCAGCAGCCCTAAGCCCAGGGAAGAAGGTGGCTACACCTTC
. | TRBJ2-7 | TRBV2 | . | CASLGGGEQYF | TGTGCCAGCCTAGGAGGCGGGGAGCAGTACTTC
. | TRBJ2-6 | TRBV30 | . | CAWSADQGTGANVLTF | TGTGCCTGGAGTGCCGATCAGGGGACTGGGGCCAACGTCCTGACTTTC
TRBD1 | TRBJ2-7 | TRBV27 | once | CASSSHRGSYEQYF | TGTGCCAGCAGTTCCCACAGGGGTTCCTACGAGCAGTACTTC
. | TRBJ1-2 | TRBV6-5 | . | CASFGGGVGDGYTF | TGTGCCAGCTTTGGCGGGGGGGTAGGAGATGGCTACACCTTC
. | TRBJ2-7 | TRBV11-1 | . | CASSLVASSGEQYF | TGTGCCAGCAGCTTAGTCGCTAGCTCGGGGGAGCAGTACTTC
. | TRBJ2-6 | TRBV5-4 | . | CASRYSGANVLTF | TGTGCCAGCAGGTACTCTGGGGCCAACGTCCTGACTTTC
. | TRBJ2-5 | TRBV19 | . | CASSIPSDSQETQYF | TGTGCCAGTAGTATACCTAGCGATAGCCAAGAGACCCAGTACTTC
. | TRBJ2-7 | TRBV19 | once | CASSIGAGSYEQYF | TGTGCCAGTAGTATAGGTGCGGGCTCCTACGAGCAGTACTTC
TRBD1 | TRBJ2-7 | TRBV5-1 | . | CASSTRWTGPTYEQYF | TGCGCCAGCAGCACTCGCTGGACAGGACCAACCTACGAGCAGTACTTC
. | TRBJ1-6 | TRBV11-2 | . | CASSLSRGTKNSPLHF | TGTGCCAGCAGCTTGAGTCGCGGGACGAAAAATTCACCCCTCCACTTT
. | TRBJ2-2 | TRBV11-2 | . | CASSFSRGNTGELFF | TGTGCCAGCAGCTTTAGCAGGGGGAACACCGGGGAGCTGTTTTTT
TRBD1 | TRBJ1-2 | TRBV4-3 | . | CASSQDERDRYGYTF | TGCGCCAGCAGCCAAGATGAAAGGGACAGGTATGGCTACACCTTC
. | TRBJ1-1 | TRBV11-2 | . | CASSLVGKGWNTEAFF | TGTGCCAGCAGCTTAGTCGGGAAAGGGTGGAACACTGAAGCTTTCTTT
. | TRBJ2-7 | TRBV7-2 | . | CASSFRAQGIGSHEQYF | TGTGCCAGCAGCTTTAGGGCCCAGGGGATAGGGTCCCACGAGCAGTACTTC
. | TRBJ2-7 | TRBV6-2/TRBV6-3 | . | CASSSYREIGAYEQYF | TGTGCCAGCAGTTCATACAGGGAAATAGGGGCCTACGAGCAGTACTTC
TRBD1 | TRBJ2-1 | TRBV4-1 | . | CASSQVGGDRARYNNEQFF | TGCGCCAGCAGCCAAGTTGGGGGGGACAGGGCCAGATATAACAATGAGCAGTTCTTC
. | TRBJ2-7 | TRBV5-1 | . | CASSFSGTGHYEQYF | TGCGCCAGCAGCTTCTCCGGGACGGGACACTACGAGCAGTACTTC
. | TRBJ1-6 | TRBV28 | . | CASRQIARGALRDVDNSPLHF | TGTGCCAGCAGACAAATTGCGCGCGGGGCTCTAAGGGACGTCGACAATTCACCCCTCCACTTT
. | TRBJ1-6 | TRBV19 | few | CASSLSDNSPLHF | TGTGCCAGTAGTTTGTCGGATAATTCACCCCTCCACTTT
TRBD1 | TRBJ2-5 | TRBV28 | . | CASSPPPGTVQETQYF | TGTGCCAGCAGTCCCCCCCCAGGGACAGTTCAAGAGACCCAGTACTTC
TRBD2 | TRBJ2-2 | TRBV19 | . | CASSLAGGNTGELFF | TGTGCCAGTAGTCTAGCGGGGGGGAACACCGGGGAGCTGTTTTTT
TRBD2 | TRBJ2-7 | TRBV5-1 | . | CASSLVGTSGGHYEQYF | TGCGCCAGCAGCTTGGTCGGGACTAGCGGGGGCCACTACGAGCAGTACTTC
TRBD1 | TRBJ2-5 | TRBV19 | once | CASSWGTGDQETQYF | TGTGCCTCCAGTTGGGGGACAGGGGACCAAGAGACCCAGTACTTC
TRBD1 | TRBJ1-5 | TRBV19 | . | CASRRDRGNQPQHF | TGTGCCAGCAGGAGGGACAGGGGCAATCAGCCCCAGCATTTT
. | TRBJ1-2 | TRBV19 | . | CASSPRVFSDYGYTF | TGTGCCAGTTCCCCCCGGGTGTTCAGCGACTATGGCTACACCTTC
. | TRBJ2-7 | TRBV15 | . | CATSPPGSYEQYF | TGTGCCACCAGCCCGCCGGGCTCCTACGAGCAGTACTTC
TRBD2 | TRBJ2-7 | TRBV10-3 | . | CAIGAGGVGEQYF | TGTGCCATCGGAGCGGGGGGGGTTGGCGAGCAGTACTTC
TRBD2 | TRBJ2-1 | TRBV29-1 | . | CSVGSSGGTGNEQFF | TGCAGCGTTGGGTCTAGCGGGGGTACGGGGAATGAGCAGTTCTTC
. | TRBJ2-7 | TRBV10-3 | . | CAISRGQSDEQYF | TGTGCCATCAGTAGAGGACAGTCGGACGAGCAGTACTTC
. | TRBJ2-7 | TRBV4-1 | . | CASSQEQALTRYEQYF | TGCGCCAGCAGCCAAGAACAGGCCCTAACTCGCTACGAGCAGTACTTC
TRBD2 | TRBJ2-7 | TRBV9 | . | CASSVAPLAGGRYEQYF | TGTGCCAGCAGCGTAGCCCCGCTAGCGGGGGGGCGATACGAGCAGTACTTC
. | TRBJ2-7 | TRBV6-5 | . | CASSYLHRGLPGEQYF | TGTGCCAGCAGTTACTTACATCGGGGACTCCCGGGGGAGCAGTACTTC
. | TRBJ2-7 | TRBV4-2 | . | CASSQVEAFPLEQYF | TGTGCCAGCAGCCAAGTAGAAGCGTTTCCTCTCGAGCAGTACTTC
. | TRBJ1-3 | TRBV19 | . | CASRQNRDSGNTIYF | TGTGCCAGTAGGCAAAACAGGGACTCTGGAAACACCATATATTTT
. | TRBJ1-2 | TRBV9 | . | CASSGVDGYTF | TGTGCCAGCTCAGGGGTAGACGGCTACACCTTC
TRBD1 | TRBJ1-2 | TRBV12-3/TRBV12-4 | . | CASSFDRVGGYTF | TGTGCCAGCAGTTTCGACAGGGTGGGAGGCTACACCTTC
. | TRBJ1-1 | TRBV5-4 | . | CASDVGGRGTEAFF | TGTGCCAGCGACGTCGGGGGGAGGGGTACTGAAGCTTTCTTT
TRBD1 | TRBJ1-6 | TRBV3-1/TRBV3-2 | . | CASSEPIRTGNSPLHF | TGTGCCAGCAGCGAACCCATTCGGACAGGAAATTCACCCCTCCACTTT
. | TRBJ1-1 | TRBV24-1 | . | CATSERVGEAFF | TGTGCCACCAGTGAACGGGTTGGGGAAGCTTTCTTT